This is a list of T cell receptor beta chains from one sample in a study of OX40 agonist ivuxolimab in advanced cancers. Profiled with immunoSEQ multiplex PCR; TCRdb holds only in-frame clones, not every one. The sample records fewer than 70,000 clones, roughly 86% being singletons. The source material was CD4+ or CD8+ T cells sorted from blood, sampled in a trial of the OX40 agonist ivuxolimab. These receptors all come from an adult with an advanced solid tumor such as melanoma, head and neck, liver or kidney cancer. CDR3s include the opening cysteine and the closing phenylalanine or tryptophan. The D gene is left open where the match is weak. A row's size may be missing; if present it is once, few, many or a size class.

j_call v_call clone_size d_call cdr3_nt cdr3_aa
TRBJ2-3 TRBV7-7 NA NA TGTGCCAGCAGCTCCGGCACCGGGGGCTCAGATACGCAGTATTTT CASSSGTGGSDTQYF
TRBJ2-7 TRBV6-6 NA NA TGTGCCAGCACCCCACTCGGACAGACCTACGAGCAGTACTTC CASTPLGQTYEQYF
TRBJ1-2 TRBV28 NA TRBD1 TGTGCCAGCAGTCAAGGACAGGGGGTAGGCTACACCTTC CASSQGQGVGYTF
TRBJ2-3 TRBV30 NA NA TGTGCCTGGAGTGGAGGGCCTGCAGATACGCAGTATTTT CAWSGGPADTQYF
TRBJ2-7 TRBV7-8 NA NA TGTGCCAGCAGCATGGGAAGGGCAGGGCACTCCGAGCAGTACTTC CASSMGRAGHSEQYF
TRBJ2-1 TRBV7-2 NA NA TGTGCCAGCAGCCCTGGGGGGCCTAAGAATGAGCAGTTCTTC CASSPGGPKNEQFF
TRBJ2-5 TRBV7-2 NA NA TGTGCCAGCAGCTTAAGGAGGGCGGAGACCCAGTACTTC CASSLRRAETQYF
TRBJ2-7 TRBV6-1 NA NA TGTGCCAGCGGTAAGGGCCCTGGCACCTACGAGCAGTACTTC CASGKGPGTYEQYF
TRBJ2-1 TRBV28 NA NA TGTGCCAGCAGTCGTGCTCAGGCTTCGTCGGGGAATGAGCAGTTCTTC CASSRAQASSGNEQFF
TRBJ2-2 TRBV6-5 few NA TGTGCCAGCAGTTACAGGCAGGGGAACACCGGGGAGCTGTTTTTT CASSYRQGNTGELFF
TRBJ1-2 TRBV5-6 once TRBD1 TGTGCCAGCAGCCGGGACAGGGGCCACTATGGCTACACCTTC CASSRDRGHYGYTF
TRBJ2-6 TRBV27 NA NA TGTGCCAGCAGCCCTATCGGACGGGGGGCACAGTCTGGGGCCAACGTCCTGACTTTC CASSPIGRGAQSGANVLTF
TRBJ2-7 TRBV5-1 NA TRBD2 TGCGCCAGCAGCTTGGAGGTAGCGGGGACCTACGAGCAGTACTTC CASSLEVAGTYEQYF
TRBJ1-1 TRBV10-1 NA NA TGCGCCAGCAGGGGGACGTCGGAAGCTTTCTTT CASRGTSEAFF
TRBJ2-1 TRBV10-1 NA TRBD2 TGCGCCAGCAGTCCCGGGAGGGTGGGAGAGCAGTTCTTC CASSPGRVGEQFF
TRBJ1-1 TRBV6-6 NA TRBD1 TGTGCCAGCAGAACGGGACAGGGGAGGCACACTGAAGCTTTCTTT CASRTGQGRHTEAFF
TRBJ2-1 TRBV7-3 NA TRBD1 TGTGCCAGCAGCCCAGGGACAGGGGGACTGGGGTCGCAGTTCTTC CASSPGTGGLGSQFF
TRBJ2-7 TRBV4-2 NA TRBD2 TGTGCCAGCAGCCAAGATTTTACCTGGGGGGGCGAGCAGTACTTC CASSQDFTWGGEQYF
TRBJ2-3 TRBV5-4 NA NA TGTGCCAGCAGCCAAACGACGACAGATACGCAGTATTTT CASSQTTTDTQYF
TRBJ2-6 TRBV6-1 NA NA TGTGCCAGCAGTGAATGGCGGTCTGGGGCCAACGTCCTGACTTTC CASSEWRSGANVLTF
TRBJ2-7 TRBV11-1 NA TRBD2 TGTGCCAGCAGCCCCCGGACTAGCGGGAGCGAGCAGTACTTC CASSPRTSGSEQYF
TRBJ1-4 TRBV29-1 few TRBD1 TGCAGCGTTGAGGGGACAGGGGAGGGTGAAAAACTGTTTTTT CSVEGTGEGEKLFF
TRBJ1-5 TRBV7-8 few NA TGTGCCAGCAGCCCAGTGGATGGCTACTATCAGCCCCAGCATTTT CASSPVDGYYQPQHF
TRBJ2-2 TRBV27 NA NA TGTGCCAGCAAAGTAAGCGCCCCCGGGGAGCTGTTTTTT CASKVSAPGELFF
TRBJ1-6 TRBV2 few TRBD1 TGTGCCAGCAGTGTCGGGACAGGGGCGATTTCACCCCTCCACTTT CASSVGTGAISPLHF
TRBJ1-2 TRBV11-1 NA NA TGTGCCAGCAGCTTACCGCAGACTCCCTATGGCTACACCTTC CASSLPQTPYGYTF
TRBJ1-1 TRBV6-1 NA NA TGTGCCAGCACCCCGAGATTGAACACTGAAGCTTTCTTT CASTPRLNTEAFF
TRBJ2-7 TRBV4-2 NA NA TGTGCCAGCAGCCAAGATGTGAAGGGCCCCTACGAGCAGTACTTC CASSQDVKGPYEQYF
TRBJ1-5 TRBV15 NA NA TGTGCCACCAGCTTGGACAGAAATCAGCCCCAGCATTTT CATSLDRNQPQHF
TRBJ2-2 TRBV5-1 NA NA TGCGCCAGCAGCTTTGGAGGGGGGGGCACCGGGGAGCTGTTTTTT CASSFGGGGTGELFF
TRBJ2-7 TRBV5-1 once TRBD1 TGCGCCAGCAGACTAGGACAGGTTGGCGACGAGCAGTACTTC CASRLGQVGDEQYF